This T cell receptor beta chain derives from a study of cytomegalovirus exposure and HLA in healthy donors. The germline V gene encodes CDR1 SEHNR and CDR2 FQNEAQ (reference sequence). The CDR3 totals 14 residues. V shed 1 base, J shed 3 bases, and the junction held 3 bases outside the gene matches. PCR involved 60 Vbeta and 13 Jbeta primers. Here immunoSEQ multiplex PCR was the method, and the copy in TCRdb shows in-frame clones only, minus some. This sample has about 130,000 clones, with under 85% found just once. V and J are TRBV7-9 and TRBJ2-7; 7 bases agree with TRBD2. Sample: PBMCs. This clonotype was sampled from a woman between 35 and 50 years old in good health and CMV-seropositive. The CDR3 bases are TGTGCCAGCAGCTTAGGGGGGGGATTCTACGAGCAGTACTTC. Translating gives CASSLGGGFYEQYF.